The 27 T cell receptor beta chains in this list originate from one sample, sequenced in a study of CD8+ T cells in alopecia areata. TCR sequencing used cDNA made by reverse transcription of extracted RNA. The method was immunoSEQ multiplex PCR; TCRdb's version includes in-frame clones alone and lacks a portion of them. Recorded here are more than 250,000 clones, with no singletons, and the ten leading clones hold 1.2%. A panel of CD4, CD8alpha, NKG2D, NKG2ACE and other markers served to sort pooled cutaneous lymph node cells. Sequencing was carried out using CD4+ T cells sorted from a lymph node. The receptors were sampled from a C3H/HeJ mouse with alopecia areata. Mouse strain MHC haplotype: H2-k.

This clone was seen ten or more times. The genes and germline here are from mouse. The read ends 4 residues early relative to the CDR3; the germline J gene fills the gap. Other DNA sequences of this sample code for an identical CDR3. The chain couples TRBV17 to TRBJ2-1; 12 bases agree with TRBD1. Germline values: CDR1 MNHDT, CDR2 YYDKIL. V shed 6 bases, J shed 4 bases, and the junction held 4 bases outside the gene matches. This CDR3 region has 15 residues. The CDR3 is CASSRDRGRYAEQFF. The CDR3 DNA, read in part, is TGTGCTAGCAGCCGGGACAGGGGGCGGTATGCT.

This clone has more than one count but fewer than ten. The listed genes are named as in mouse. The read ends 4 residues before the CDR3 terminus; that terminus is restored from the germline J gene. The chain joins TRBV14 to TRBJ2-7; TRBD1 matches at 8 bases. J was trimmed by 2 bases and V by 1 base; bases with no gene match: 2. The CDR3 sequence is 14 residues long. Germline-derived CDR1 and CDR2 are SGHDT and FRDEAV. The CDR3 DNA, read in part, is TGTGCCAGCAGTTTCCCACAGGGGGCCTAT. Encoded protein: CASSFPQGAY. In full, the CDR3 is CASSFPQGAYEQYF.

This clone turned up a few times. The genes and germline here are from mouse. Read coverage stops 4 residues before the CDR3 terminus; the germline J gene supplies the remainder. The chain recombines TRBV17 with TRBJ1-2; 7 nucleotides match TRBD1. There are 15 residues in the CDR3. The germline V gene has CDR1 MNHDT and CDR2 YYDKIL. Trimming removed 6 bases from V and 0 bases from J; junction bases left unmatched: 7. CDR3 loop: CASRARDSTNSDYTF. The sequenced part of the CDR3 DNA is TGTGCTAGCAGGGCACGGGACAGCACAAACTCC.

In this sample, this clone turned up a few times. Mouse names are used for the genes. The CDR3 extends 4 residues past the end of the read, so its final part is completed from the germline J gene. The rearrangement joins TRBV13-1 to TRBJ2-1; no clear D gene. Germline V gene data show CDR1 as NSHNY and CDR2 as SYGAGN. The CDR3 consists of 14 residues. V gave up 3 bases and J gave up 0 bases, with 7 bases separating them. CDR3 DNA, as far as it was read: TGTGCCAGCAGTGCCCCTGATAACTATGCT. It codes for CASSAPDNYA. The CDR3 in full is CASSAPDNYAEQFF.

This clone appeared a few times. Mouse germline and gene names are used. CDR3 DNA (partial): TGTGCCAGCAGCCCCTGGACTGGGGGCCAAGAC. Encoded protein: CASSPWTGGQD. The whole CDR3 is CASSPWTGGQDTQYF. The chain recombines TRBV5 with TRBJ2-5; 10 bases align to TRBD2. The read terminates 4 residues before the CDR3 end, so the remaining end is supplied by the germline J gene. The CDR3 extends over 15 amino acids. V gave up 4 bases and J gave up 2 bases; unmatched junction bases: 3. The germline V gene has CDR1 LGHNA and CDR2 YNLKQL (reference sequence).

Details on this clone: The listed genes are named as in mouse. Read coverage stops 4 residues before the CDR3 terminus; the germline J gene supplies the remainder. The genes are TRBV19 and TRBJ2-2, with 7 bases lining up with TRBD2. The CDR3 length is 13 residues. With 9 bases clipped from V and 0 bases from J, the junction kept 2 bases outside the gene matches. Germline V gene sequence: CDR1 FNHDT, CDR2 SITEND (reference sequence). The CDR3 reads CATDWANTGQLYF. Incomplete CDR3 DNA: TGTGCCACCGACTGGGCAAACACCGGG.

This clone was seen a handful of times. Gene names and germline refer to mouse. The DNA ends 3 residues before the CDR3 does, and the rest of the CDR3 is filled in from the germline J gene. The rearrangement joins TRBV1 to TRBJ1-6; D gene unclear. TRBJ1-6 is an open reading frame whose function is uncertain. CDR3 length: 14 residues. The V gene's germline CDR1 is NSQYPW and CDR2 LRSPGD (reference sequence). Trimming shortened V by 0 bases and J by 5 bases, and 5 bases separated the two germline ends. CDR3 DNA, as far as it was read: TGCACCTGCAGTGCAGAAGCAGATAATTCGCCC. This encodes CTCSAEADNSP. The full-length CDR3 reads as CTCSAEADNSPLYF.

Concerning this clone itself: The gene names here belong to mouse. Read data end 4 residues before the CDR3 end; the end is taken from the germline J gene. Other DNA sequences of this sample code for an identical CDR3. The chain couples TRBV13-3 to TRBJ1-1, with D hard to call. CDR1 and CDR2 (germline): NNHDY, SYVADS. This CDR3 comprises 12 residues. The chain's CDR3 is CASRDWGGEVFF. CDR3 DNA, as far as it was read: TGTGCCAGCAGAGACTGGGGTGGA.

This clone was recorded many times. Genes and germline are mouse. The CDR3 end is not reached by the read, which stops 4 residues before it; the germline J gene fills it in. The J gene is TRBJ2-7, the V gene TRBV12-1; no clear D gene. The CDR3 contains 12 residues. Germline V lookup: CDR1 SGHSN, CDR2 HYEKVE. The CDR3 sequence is CASSLGRYEQYF. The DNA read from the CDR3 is TGTGCCAGCTCTCTCGGCAGGTAT. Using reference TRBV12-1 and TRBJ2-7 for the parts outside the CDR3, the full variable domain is DSGVVQSPRHIIKEKGGRSVLTCIPISGHSNVVWYQQTLGKELKFLIQHYEKVERDKGFLPSRFSVQQFDDYHSEMNMSALELEDSAMYFCASSLGRYEQYFGPGTRLTVL.

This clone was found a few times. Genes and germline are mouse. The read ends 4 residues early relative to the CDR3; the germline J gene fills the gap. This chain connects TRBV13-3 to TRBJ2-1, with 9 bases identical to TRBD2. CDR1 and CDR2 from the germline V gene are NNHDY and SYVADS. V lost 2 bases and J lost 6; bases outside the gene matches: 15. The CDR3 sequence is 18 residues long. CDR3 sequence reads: CASSELGGRVLMGAEQFF. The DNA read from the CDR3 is TGTGCCAGCAGTGAGTTGGGGGGGCGCGTTCTGATGGGTGCT.

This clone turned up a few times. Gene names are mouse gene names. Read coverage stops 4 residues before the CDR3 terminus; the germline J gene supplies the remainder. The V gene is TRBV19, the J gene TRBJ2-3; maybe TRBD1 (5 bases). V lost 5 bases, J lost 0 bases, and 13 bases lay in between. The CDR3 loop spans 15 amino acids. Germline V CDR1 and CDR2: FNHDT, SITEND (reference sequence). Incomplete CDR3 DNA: TGTGCCAGCAGCCAGACAGCACATAGTGCAGAA. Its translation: CASSQTAHSAE. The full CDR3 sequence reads CASSQTAHSAETLYF.

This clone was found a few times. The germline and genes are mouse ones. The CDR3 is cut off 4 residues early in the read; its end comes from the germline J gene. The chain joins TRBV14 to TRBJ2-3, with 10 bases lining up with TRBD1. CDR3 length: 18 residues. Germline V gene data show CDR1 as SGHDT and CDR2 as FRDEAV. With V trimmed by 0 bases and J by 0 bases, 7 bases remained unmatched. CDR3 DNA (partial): TGTGCCAGCAGTTTCTTCCGGGACAGGGGACCTAGTGCAGAA. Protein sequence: CASSFFRDRGPSAE. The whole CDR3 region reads CASSFFRDRGPSAETLYF. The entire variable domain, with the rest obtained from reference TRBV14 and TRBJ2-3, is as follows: EAGVTQSPRYAVLQEGQAVSFWCDPISGHDTLYWYQQPRDQGPQLLVYFRDEAVIDNSQLPSDRFSAVRPKGTNSTLKIQSAKQGDTATYLCASSFFRDRGPSAETLYFGSGTRLTVL.

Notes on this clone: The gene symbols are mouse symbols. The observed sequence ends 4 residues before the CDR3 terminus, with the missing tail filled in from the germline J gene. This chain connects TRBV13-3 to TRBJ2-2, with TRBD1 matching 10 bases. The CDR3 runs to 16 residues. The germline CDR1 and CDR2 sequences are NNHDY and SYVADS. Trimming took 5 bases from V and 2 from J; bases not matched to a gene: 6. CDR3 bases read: TGTGCCAGCAGCGCTCCGGGACAGGGGAACACCGGG. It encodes CASSAPGQGNTG. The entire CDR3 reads CASSAPGQGNTGQLYF. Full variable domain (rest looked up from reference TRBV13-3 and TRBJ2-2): EAAVTQSPRSKVAVTGGKVTLSCHQTNNHDYMYWYRQDTGHGLRLIHYSYVADSTEKGDIPDGYKASRPSQENFSLILELASLSQTAVYFCASSAPGQGNTGQLYFGEGSKLTVL.

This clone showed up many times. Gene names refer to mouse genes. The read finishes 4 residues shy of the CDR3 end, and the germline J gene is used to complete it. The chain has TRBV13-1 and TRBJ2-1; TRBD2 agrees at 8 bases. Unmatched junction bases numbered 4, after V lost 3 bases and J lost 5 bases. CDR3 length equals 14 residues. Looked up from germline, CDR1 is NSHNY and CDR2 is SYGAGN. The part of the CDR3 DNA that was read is TGTGCCAGCAGTGCAGACTGGGGCAATGCT. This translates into CASSADWGNA. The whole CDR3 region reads CASSADWGNAEQFF.

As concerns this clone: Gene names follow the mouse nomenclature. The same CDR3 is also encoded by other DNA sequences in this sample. CDR3 DNA (partial): TGTGCCAGCAGTGATGAGGGGAGTGCAGAA. This codes for CASSDEGSAE. The CDR3 as a whole reads CASSDEGSAETLYF. The chain combines TRBV13-3 with TRBJ2-3; D may be TRBD1 (5 bases). The read finishes 4 residues shy of the CDR3 end, and the germline J gene is used to complete it. Germline lookup yields CDR1 NNHDY and CDR2 SYVADS. The CDR3 extends over 14 amino acids. Deletions cut 0 bases from V and 0 bases from J, with 5 bases between.

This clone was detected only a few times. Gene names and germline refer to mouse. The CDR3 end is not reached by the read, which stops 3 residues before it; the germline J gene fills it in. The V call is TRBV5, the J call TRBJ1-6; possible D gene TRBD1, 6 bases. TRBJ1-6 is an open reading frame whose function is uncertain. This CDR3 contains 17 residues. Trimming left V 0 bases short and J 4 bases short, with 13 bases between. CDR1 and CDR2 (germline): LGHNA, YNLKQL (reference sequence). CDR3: CASSQDRTDRYNSPLYF. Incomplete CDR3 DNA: TGTGCCAGCAGCCAAGATCGTACGGACAGATATAATTCGCCC.

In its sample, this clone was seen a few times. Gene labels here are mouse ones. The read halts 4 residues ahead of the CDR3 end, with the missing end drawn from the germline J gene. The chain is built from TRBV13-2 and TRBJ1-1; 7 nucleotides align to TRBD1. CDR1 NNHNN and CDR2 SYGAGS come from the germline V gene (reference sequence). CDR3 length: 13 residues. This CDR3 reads CASGEMTGTEVFF. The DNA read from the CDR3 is TGTGCCAGCGGTGAGATGACAGGGACA.

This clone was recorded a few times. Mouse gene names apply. Incomplete CDR3 DNA: TGTGCCAGCAGCCAAGATCTGGGGGGGCGCTCT. Translated: CASSQDLGGRS. The whole CDR3 is CASSQDLGGRSEQFF. J is TRBJ2-1 and V is TRBV5; 10 bases match TRBD2. The read finishes 4 residues shy of the CDR3 end, and the germline J gene is used to complete it. Germline V lookup: CDR1 LGHNA, CDR2 YNLKQL (reference sequence). The CDR3 extends over 15 amino acids.

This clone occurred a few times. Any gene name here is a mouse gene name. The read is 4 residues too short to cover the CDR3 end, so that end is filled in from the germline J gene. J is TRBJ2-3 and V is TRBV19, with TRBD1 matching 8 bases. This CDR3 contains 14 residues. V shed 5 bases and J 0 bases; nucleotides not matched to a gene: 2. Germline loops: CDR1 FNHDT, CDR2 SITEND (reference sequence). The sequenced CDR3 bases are TGTGCCAGCAGCAGGGGGCTTAGTGCAGAA. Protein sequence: CASSRGLSAE. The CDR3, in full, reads CASSRGLSAETLYF.

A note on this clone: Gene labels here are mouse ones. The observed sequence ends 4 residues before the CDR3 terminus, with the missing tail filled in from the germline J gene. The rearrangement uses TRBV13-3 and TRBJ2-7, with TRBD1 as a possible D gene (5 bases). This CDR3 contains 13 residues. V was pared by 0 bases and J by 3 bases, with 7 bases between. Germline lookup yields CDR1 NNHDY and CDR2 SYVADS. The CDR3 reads CASSDAGLYEQYF. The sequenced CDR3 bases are TGTGCCAGCAGTGATGCAGGGCTCTAT.

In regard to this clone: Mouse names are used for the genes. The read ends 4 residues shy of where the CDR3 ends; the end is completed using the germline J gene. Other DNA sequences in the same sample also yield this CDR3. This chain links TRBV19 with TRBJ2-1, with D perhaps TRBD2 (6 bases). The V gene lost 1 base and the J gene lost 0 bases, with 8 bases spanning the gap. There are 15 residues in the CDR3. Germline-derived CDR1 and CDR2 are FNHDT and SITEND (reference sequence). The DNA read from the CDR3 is TGTGCCAGCAGTATACGGGACTTTAACTATGCT. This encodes CASSIRDFNYA. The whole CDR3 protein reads CASSIRDFNYAEQFF. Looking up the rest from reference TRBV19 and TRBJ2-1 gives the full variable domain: GGIITQTPKFLIGQEGQKLTLKCQQNFNHDTMYWYRQDSGKGLRLIYYSITENDLQKGDLSEGYDASREKKSSFSLTVTSAQKNEMAVFLCASSIRDFNYAEQFFGPGTRLTVL.

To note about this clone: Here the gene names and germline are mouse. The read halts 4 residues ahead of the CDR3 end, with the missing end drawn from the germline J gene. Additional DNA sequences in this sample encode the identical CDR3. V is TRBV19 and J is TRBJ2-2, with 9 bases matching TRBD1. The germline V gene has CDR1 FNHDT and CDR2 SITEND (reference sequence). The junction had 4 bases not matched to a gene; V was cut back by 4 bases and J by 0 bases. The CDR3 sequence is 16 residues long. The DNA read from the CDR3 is TGTGCCAGCAGTCCCCGACAGGGGGCAAACACCGGG. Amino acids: CASSPRQGANTG. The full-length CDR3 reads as CASSPRQGANTGQLYF.

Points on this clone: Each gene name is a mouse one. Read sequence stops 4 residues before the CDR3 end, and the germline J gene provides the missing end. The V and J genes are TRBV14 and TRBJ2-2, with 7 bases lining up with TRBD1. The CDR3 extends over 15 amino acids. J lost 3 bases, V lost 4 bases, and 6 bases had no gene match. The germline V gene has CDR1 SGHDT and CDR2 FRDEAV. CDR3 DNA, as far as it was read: TGTGCCAGCAGTCCCGACAGGGCGGACACCGGG. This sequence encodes CASSPDRADTG. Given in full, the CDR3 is CASSPDRADTGQLYF.

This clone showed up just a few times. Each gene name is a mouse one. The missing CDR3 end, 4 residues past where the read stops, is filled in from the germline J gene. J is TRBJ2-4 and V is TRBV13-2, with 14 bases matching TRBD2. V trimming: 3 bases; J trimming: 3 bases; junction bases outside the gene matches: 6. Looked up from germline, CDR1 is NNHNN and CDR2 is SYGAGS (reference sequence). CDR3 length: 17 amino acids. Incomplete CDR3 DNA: TGTGCCAGCGGTGGTCCGGGACTGGGGGGGCGCCAAAAC. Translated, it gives CASGGPGLGGRQN. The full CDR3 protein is CASGGPGLGGRQNTLYF.

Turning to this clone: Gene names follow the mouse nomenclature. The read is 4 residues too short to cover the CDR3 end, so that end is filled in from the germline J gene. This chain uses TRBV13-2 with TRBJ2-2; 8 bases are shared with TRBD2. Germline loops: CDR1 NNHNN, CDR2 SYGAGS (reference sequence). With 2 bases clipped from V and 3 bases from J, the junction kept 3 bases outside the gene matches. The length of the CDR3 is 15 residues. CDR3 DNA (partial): TGTGCCAGCGGTGACTGGGGGGAGGACACCGGG. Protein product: CASGDWGEDTG. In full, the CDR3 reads CASGDWGEDTGQLYF.

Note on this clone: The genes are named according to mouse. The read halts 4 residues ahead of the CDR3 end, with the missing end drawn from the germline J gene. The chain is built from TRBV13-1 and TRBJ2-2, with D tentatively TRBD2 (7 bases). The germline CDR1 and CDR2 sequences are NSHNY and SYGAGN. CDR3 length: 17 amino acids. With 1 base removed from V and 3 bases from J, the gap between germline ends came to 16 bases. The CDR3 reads CASSDPRGAQDTGQLYF. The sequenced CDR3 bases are TGTGCCAGCAGTGATCCCCGGGGGGCGCAGGACACCGGG.

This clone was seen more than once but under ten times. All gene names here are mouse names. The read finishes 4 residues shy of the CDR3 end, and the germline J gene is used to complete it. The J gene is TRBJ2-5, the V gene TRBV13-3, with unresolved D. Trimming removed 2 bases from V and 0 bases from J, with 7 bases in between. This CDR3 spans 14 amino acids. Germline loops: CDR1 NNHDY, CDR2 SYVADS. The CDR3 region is CASSEYRNQDTQYF. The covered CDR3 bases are TGTGCCAGCAGTGAATACAGAAACCAAGAC.